The 27 T cell receptor beta chains presented below share a single source sample, sequenced in a study of blood T cell repertoires in COVID-19. Measured with immunoSEQ multiplex PCR; TCRdb has only the in-frame clones, and not every one. The sample contains roughly 340,000 clones, under 95% of which appear only once. Sequencing used peripheral blood. These receptor sequences come from a woman aged 18-29 years who had recovered from COVID-19.

This chain uses TRBV19 with TRBJ1-2, with a possible D match to TRBD1 (6 bases). Germline CDR1 and CDR2: LNHDA and SQIVND (reference sequence). This CDR3 comprises 15 residues. V was cut by 7 bases and J by 3 bases, with 18 bases left in between. The CDR3 protein is CASNRDNPLDYGYTF. The CDR3 DNA reads as TGTGCCAGTAATCGGGACAACCCGCTTGACTATGGCTACACCTTC.

This chain connects TRBV7-9 to TRBJ2-3, with 10 bases matching TRBD1. The CDR3 has 15 residues. Trimming at V came to 5 bases and at J to 4 bases, leaving 6 bases not matched to a gene. From germline, CDR1 is SEHNR and CDR2 FQNEAQ (reference sequence). As DNA, the CDR3 is TGTGCCAGCAGCGGGGGACAGGGGATCGCAGATACGCAGTATTTT. It translates to CASSGGQGIADTQYF.

The genes are TRBV7-9 and TRBJ2-5, with 11 nucleotides matching TRBD2. The V gene end was trimmed by 2 bases and the J gene end by 2 bases; junction bases not matched to a gene: 10. This CDR3 region has 18 residues. The germline CDR1 and CDR2 sequences are SEHNR and FQNEAQ (reference sequence). The chain's CDR3 is CASSLNARLAGRQETQYF. The CDR3 DNA follows: TGTGCCAGCAGCTTAAATGCCCGACTAGCGGGACGTCAAGAGACCCAGTACTTC.

This chain connects TRBV6-5 to TRBJ1-2, with 8 positions matching TRBD1. The CDR3 has 14 residues. Losses at the gene ends were 7 bases for V and 2 bases for J; bases not matched to a gene: 6. Per germline, CDR1 MNHEY and CDR2 SVGAGI. Here the CDR3 reads CASTLGQENYGYTF. Here the CDR3 DNA reads TGTGCCAGCACCCTGGGACAGGAAAACTATGGCTACACCTTC.

This chain joins TRBV24-1 and TRBJ2-5; 10 bases are shared with TRBD2. Germline V gene data show CDR1 as KGHDR and CDR2 as SFDVKD. V was pared by 0 bases and J by 5 bases, with 11 bases of the junction left unmatched. CDR3 length: 18 residues. The CDR3 bases are TGTGCCACCAGTGATTTGCCCTCTAGCGGGAGACCTAGGGAGACCCAGTACTTC. It encodes CATSDLPSSGRPRETQYF.

This clone was observed a single time. The J gene is TRBJ2-1, the V gene TRBV5-1; a possible D gene is TRBD2 (6 bases). Trimming cost V 2 bases and J 6 bases, with 15 bases left between them. This CDR3 has 15 amino acids. CDR1 is SGHRS, CDR2 YFSETQ, per germline. The CDR3 loop is CASSFGGVGLNEQFF. CDR3 DNA: TGCGCCAGCAGCTTCGGGGGAGTGGGACTCAATGAGCAGTTCTTC.

The CDR3 nucleotides read TGCGCCAGCAGCCAAGGGACAGGATTCAATGAGCAGTTCTTC. This sequence encodes CASSQGTGFNEQFF. V is TRBV4-1 and J is TRBJ2-1; 7 bases are a match to TRBD1. The CDR3 extends over 14 amino acids. CDR1 and CDR2 from the germline V gene are MGHRA and YSYEKL. J was trimmed by 6 bases and V by 1 base; bases with no gene match: 3.

The chain recombines TRBV4-1 with TRBJ2-2; 7 nucleotides match TRBD1. CDR1 is MGHRA, CDR2 YSYEKL, per germline. J gave up 3 bases and V 0 bases, and 4 bases lay outside the gene matches. This CDR3 region has 16 residues. This chain's CDR3 is CASSQDQGQYTGELFF. CDR3 DNA: TGCGCCAGCAGCCAAGATCAGGGACAGTACACCGGGGAGCTGTTTTTT.

The CDR3 DNA sequence: TGCGCCAGCAGCCAAGATACGGCTAGCGGTCCCTACAATGAGCAGTTCTTC. This codes for CASSQDTASGPYNEQFF. The V call is TRBV4-3, the J call TRBJ2-1; TRBD2 agrees at 7 bases. The trim removed 0 bases at V and 2 bases at J, leaving 7 bases unmatched. CDR1 and CDR2 from the germline V gene are LGHNA and YSLEER. This CDR3 spans 17 amino acids.

This clone was counted a few times. The CDR3 region is CASSLGTVGGELFF. The DNA for the CDR3 is TGTGCCAGCAGCCTCGGGACTGTTGGTGGGGAGCTGTTTTTT. This rearrangement joins TRBV5-4 to TRBJ2-2; weak D call: TRBD2 (6 bases). CDR1 and CDR2 (germline): SGHNT, YYREEE (reference sequence). The CDR3 is 14 residues long. Trimming took 4 bases from V and 8 from J, leaving 15 bases between them.

This sequence joins TRBV9 and TRBJ2-2, with 7 nucleotides matching TRBD2. This CDR3 contains 14 residues. From germline, CDR1 is SGDLS and CDR2 YYNGEE. Trimming took 4 bases from V and 7 from J; bases not matched to a gene: 7. This CDR3 is CASSNRAGRGELFF. CDR3 nucleotide sequence: TGTGCCAGCAGCAACAGAGCGGGGCGCGGGGAGCTGTTTTTT. The full variable domain, its missing parts supplied by reference TRBV9 and TRBJ2-2, is DSGVTQTPKHLITATGQRVTLRCSPRSGDLSVYWYQQSLDQGLQFLIQYYNGEERAKGNILERFSAQQFPDLHSELNLSSLELGDSALYFCASSNRAGRGELFFGEGSRLTVL.

This clone was seen more than once but under ten times. This chain joins TRBV29-1 and TRBJ2-3; 8 nucleotides agree with TRBD1. This CDR3 is 17 amino acids long. V lost 6 bases, J lost 1 base, and 15 bases stayed unmatched. Germline V gene sequence: CDR1 SQVTM, CDR2 ANQGSEA. The CDR3 DNA follows: TGCAGCGTACACGGACAGGGCCAATTTCGGGGCACAGATACGCAGTATTTT. Translating gives CSVHGQGQFRGTDTQYF.

The chain carries TRBV5-6 and TRBJ2-7; 11 positions agree with TRBD1. The CDR3 runs 15 residues. CDR1 SGHDT and CDR2 YYEEEE come from the germline V gene. V lost 2 bases to trimming and J lost 2 bases; unmatched junction nucleotides: 3. Here the CDR3 DNA reads TGTGCCAGCAGCTTCGGGGACAGGGGGGCCTACGAGCAGTACGTC. As protein: CASSFGDRGAYEQYV.

The rearrangement uses TRBV19 and TRBJ2-1, with 8 nucleotides matching TRBD1. CDR1 LNHDA and CDR2 SQIVND come from the germline V gene (reference sequence). The junction had 8 bases not matched to a gene; V was cut back by 4 bases and J by 0 bases. The CDR3 is 17 residues long. The CDR3 DNA sequence: TGTGCCAGTAGTACTCGTCTGGGACAGGACTCCTACAATGAGCAGTTCTTC. As protein: CASSTRLGQDSYNEQFF.

V is TRBV18 and J is TRBJ1-4; a weak D match, TRBD1 (6 bases). The CDR3 consists of 14 residues. Trimming cost V 3 bases and J 8 bases, with 13 bases left between them. CDR1 and CDR2 (germline): KGHSH, LQKENI. The CDR3 loop reads CASSPEQGYEKLFF. DNA for the CDR3: TGTGCCAGCTCACCGGAACAGGGTTACGAAAAACTGTTTTTT.

V usage is TRBV24-1 and J usage is TRBJ2-3; TRBD1 agrees at 10 bases. The CDR3 loop spans 15 amino acids. V shed 2 bases and J 4 bases; nucleotides not matched to a gene: 2. Germline V CDR1 and CDR2: KGHDR, SFDVKD. CDR3 sequence (DNA): TGTGCCACCAGTGATTCAGGACAGGGGGCAGATACGCAGTATTTT. Its translation is CATSDSGQGADTQYF.

V usage is TRBV2 and J usage is TRBJ2-1; 7 bases fit TRBD2. J lost 6 bases, V lost 6 bases, and 11 bases had no gene match. The germline CDR1 and CDR2 sequences are SNHLY and FYNNEI. CDR3 length equals 15 residues. CDR3: CASSSRRLAANEQFF. The DNA for the CDR3 is TGTGCCAGCAGCTCAAGGAGACTAGCCGCCAATGAGCAGTTCTTC. The whole variable domain, remainder taken from reference TRBV2 and TRBJ2-1, is EPEVTQTPSHQVTQMGQEVILRCVPISNHLYFYWYRQILGQKVEFLVSFYNNEISEKSEIFDDQFSVERPDGSNFTLKIRSTKLEDSAMYFCASSSRRLAANEQFFGPGTRLTVL.

V gene TRBV7-8 combines with J gene TRBJ1-5; 7 bases fit TRBD1. Germline V gene lookup returns CDR1 SGHVS and CDR2 FQNEAQ. The CDR3 spans 16 residues. Trimming cost V 7 bases and J 5 bases; bases outside gene matches: 14. The DNA for the CDR3 is TGTGCCAGCAAGCCCCAGGGGGGCCTCCGTGATCAGCCCCAGCATTTT. Translated: CASKPQGGLRDQPQHF.

The chain is built from TRBV11-2 and TRBJ2-5, with TRBD2 identical over 16 bases. The J segment lost 5 bases and the V segment lost 3 bases, leaving 9 bases of the junction unmatched. CDR3 length: 18 residues. Germline assignment: CDR1 SGHAT and CDR2 FQNNGV. For the CDR3, the DNA is TGTGCCAGCAGCTTCGGGGGACTAGCGGGAGGGCGAGGGGAGACCCAGTACTTC. This gives the protein CASSFGGLAGGRGETQYF.

The chain uses TRBV7-9 and TRBJ1-1; D gene unclear. The V gene lost 1 base and the J gene lost 11 bases, with 11 bases spanning the gap. The germline V gene has CDR1 SEHNR and CDR2 FQNEAQ (reference sequence). This CDR3 is 12 amino acids long. CDR3 nucleotides: TGTGCCAGCAGCTTAGACGAGGAGGCTGCTTTCTTT. This codes for CASSLDEEAAFF.

V and J are TRBV4-3 and TRBJ1-4; TRBD1 is a possible D gene (6 bases). The CDR3 is 14 residues long. Between the trimmed V and J ends, which lost 0 bases and 7 bases, there was a span of 9 bases. The germline CDR1 and CDR2 sequences are LGHNA and YSLEER. This CDR3 reads CASSQDRGSEKLFF. The CDR3, as DNA: TGCGCCAGCAGCCAAGACAGGGGTAGTGAAAAACTGTTTTTT.

This clone appeared a single time. The CDR3 loop reads CASSGVQGYYGYTF. CDR3 DNA sequence: TGTGCCAGCAGCGGAGTGCAGGGCTACTATGGCTACACCTTC. The chain joins TRBV5-6 to TRBJ1-2; a possible D gene is TRBD1 (5 bases). Germline loops: CDR1 SGHDT, CDR2 YYEEEE. There are 14 residues in the CDR3. Trimming left V 4 bases short and J 3 bases short, with 13 bases between.

The gene calls are TRBV24-1 and TRBJ2-1; 8 bases map to TRBD2. CDR1 is KGHDR and CDR2 is SFDVKD in the germline V gene. The CDR3 length is 13 residues. V lost 7 bases and J lost 4; bases outside the gene matches: 2. This CDR3 is CATRRGAYNEQFF. The CDR3 DNA follows: TGTGCCACCAGGCGGGGGGCTTACAATGAGCAGTTCTTC.

This clone was observed a single time. The rearrangement joins TRBV13 to TRBJ2-1; TRBD2 matches 8 bases. The CDR3 has 16 residues. J was trimmed by 7 bases and V by 5 bases; bases with no gene match: 13. Germline CDR1 PRHDT, CDR2 FYEKMQ (reference sequence). Here the CDR3 reads CASSRGRGAMENEQFF. CDR3 bases: TGTGCCAGCAGCCGGGGGCGGGGGGCTATGGAAAATGAGCAGTTCTTC.

This chain links TRBV7-8 with TRBJ2-2; 9 nucleotides agree with TRBD2. There are 17 residues in the CDR3. Germline V lookup: CDR1 SGHVS, CDR2 FQNEAQ. After removal of 5 bases from V and 6 bases from J, the junction contained 13 bases not matched to a gene. The CDR3 is CASSPRGRVGTPGELFF. CDR3 nucleotide sequence: TGTGCCAGCAGCCCCCGCGGGAGGGTAGGGACCCCCGGGGAGCTGTTTTTT. The full variable domain, rest sourced from reference TRBV7-8 and TRBJ2-2, is GAGVSQSPRYKVAKRGQDVALRCDPISGHVSLFWYQQALGQGPEFLTYFQNEAQLDKSGLPSDRFFAERPEGSVSTLKIQRTQQEDSAVYLCASSPRGRVGTPGELFFGEGSRLTVL.

In its sample, this clone was seen a few times. The chain joins TRBV18 to TRBJ2-1; tentatively, D is TRBD2 (6 bases). The CDR3 covers 16 residues. Trimming pared 2 bases from V and 0 bases from J, leaving 11 bases between. Per germline, CDR1 KGHSH and CDR2 LQKENI. Written as DNA, the CDR3 is TGTGCCAGCTCACCATTGCGGGGCTCCTCCTACAATGAGCAGTTCTTC. Translated, it gives CASSPLRGSSYNEQFF.

The chain couples TRBV12-3 or TRBV12-4 to TRBJ1-4; the D gene is possibly TRBD1 (6 bases). The germline V and J ends were trimmed by 5 bases and 5 bases, with 9 bases remaining between them. The length of the CDR3 is 13 residues. The CDR3 coding sequence is TGTGCCAGCAGTGGGACACTAAATGAAAAACTGTTTTTT. It specifies CASSGTLNEKLFF.